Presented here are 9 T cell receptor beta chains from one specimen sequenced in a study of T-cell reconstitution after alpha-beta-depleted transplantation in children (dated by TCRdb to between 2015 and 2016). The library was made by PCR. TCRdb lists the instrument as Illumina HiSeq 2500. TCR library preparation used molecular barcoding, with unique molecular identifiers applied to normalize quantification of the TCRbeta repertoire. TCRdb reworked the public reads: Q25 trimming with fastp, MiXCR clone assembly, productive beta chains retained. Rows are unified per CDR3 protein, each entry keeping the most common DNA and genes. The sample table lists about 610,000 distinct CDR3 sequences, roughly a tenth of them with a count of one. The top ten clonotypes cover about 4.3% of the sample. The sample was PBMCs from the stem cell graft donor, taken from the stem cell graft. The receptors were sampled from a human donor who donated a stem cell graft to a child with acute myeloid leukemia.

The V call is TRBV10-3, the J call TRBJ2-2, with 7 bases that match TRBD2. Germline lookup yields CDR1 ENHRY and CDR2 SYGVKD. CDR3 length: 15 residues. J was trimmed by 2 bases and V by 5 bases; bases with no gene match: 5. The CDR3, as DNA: TGTGCCATCAGTAAAGGACTAGAAAACACCGGGGAGCTGTTTTTT. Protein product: CAISKGLENTGELFF.

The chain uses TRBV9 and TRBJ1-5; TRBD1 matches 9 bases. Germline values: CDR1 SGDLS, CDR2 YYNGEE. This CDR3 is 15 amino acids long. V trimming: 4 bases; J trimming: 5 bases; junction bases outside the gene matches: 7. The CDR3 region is CASSTGQGTYQPQHF. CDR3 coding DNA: TGTGCCAGCAGCACCGGACAGGGGACGTATCAGCCCCAGCATTTT.

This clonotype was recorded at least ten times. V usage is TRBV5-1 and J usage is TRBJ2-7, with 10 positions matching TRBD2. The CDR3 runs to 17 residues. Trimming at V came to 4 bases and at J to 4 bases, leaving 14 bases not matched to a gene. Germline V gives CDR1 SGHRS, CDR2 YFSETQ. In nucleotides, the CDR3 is TGCGCCAGCAGCACCTCGGCGGTAGCGGGAGGCGCATACGAGCAGTACTTC. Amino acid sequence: CASSTSAVAGGAYEQYF.

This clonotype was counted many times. In nucleotides, the CDR3 is TGCAGTGCTCCCCGACGGGGGAGCTCCTACGAGCAGTACTTC. Translation gives CSAPRRGSSYEQYF. This sequence joins TRBV20-1 and TRBJ2-7, with D perhaps matching TRBD2 (6 bases). V was shortened by 5 bases and J by 0 bases, with 14 bases between the two germline ends. This CDR3 comprises 14 residues. Germline CDR1 is DFQATT and CDR2 is SNEGSKA (reference sequence).

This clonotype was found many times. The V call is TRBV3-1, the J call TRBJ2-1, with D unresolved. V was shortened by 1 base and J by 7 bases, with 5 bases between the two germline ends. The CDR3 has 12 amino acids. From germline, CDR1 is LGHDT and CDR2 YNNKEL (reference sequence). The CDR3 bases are TGTGCCAGCAGCCAAGCGGCGAATGAGCAGTTCTTC. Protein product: CASSQAANEQFF.

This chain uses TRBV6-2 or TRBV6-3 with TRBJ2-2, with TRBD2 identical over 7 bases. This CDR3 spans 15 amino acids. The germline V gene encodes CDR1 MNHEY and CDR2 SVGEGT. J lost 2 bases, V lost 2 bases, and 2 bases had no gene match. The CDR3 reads CASSYGDYNTGELFF. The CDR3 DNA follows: TGTGCCAGCAGTTACGGGGACTACAACACCGGGGAGCTGTTTTTT.

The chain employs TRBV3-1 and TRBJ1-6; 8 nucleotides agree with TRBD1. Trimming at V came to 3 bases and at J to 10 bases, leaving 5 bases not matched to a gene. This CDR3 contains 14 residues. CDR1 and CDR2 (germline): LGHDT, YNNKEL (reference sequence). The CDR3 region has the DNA TGTGCCAGCAGCCACGACAGGGGAGGGTCACCCCTCCACTTT. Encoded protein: CASSHDRGGSPLHF. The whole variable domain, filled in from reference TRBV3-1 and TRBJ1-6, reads DTAVSQTPKYLVTQMGNDKSIKCEQNLGHDTMYWYKQDSKKFLKIMFSYNNKELIINETVPNRFSPKSPDKAHLNLHINSLELGDSAVYFCASSHDRGGSPLHFGNGTRLTVT.

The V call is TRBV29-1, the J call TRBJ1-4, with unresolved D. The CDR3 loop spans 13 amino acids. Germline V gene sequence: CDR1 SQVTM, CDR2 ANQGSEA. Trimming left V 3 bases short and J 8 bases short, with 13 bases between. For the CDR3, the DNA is TGCAGCGTTGAGGCCGGGTATGACGAAAAACTGTTTTTT. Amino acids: CSVEAGYDEKLFF.

This CDR3 is CASSTGTHSYEQYF. The CDR3 nucleotides are TGCGCCAGCAGCACCGGGACGCACTCCTACGAGCAGTACTTC. The V and J genes are TRBV5-1 and TRBJ2-7, with D perhaps being TRBD1 or TRBD2 (5 bases each). The CDR3 totals 14 residues. Germline loops: CDR1 SGHRS, CDR2 YFSETQ. Trimming removed 4 bases at V and 0 bases at J, with 11 bases between.